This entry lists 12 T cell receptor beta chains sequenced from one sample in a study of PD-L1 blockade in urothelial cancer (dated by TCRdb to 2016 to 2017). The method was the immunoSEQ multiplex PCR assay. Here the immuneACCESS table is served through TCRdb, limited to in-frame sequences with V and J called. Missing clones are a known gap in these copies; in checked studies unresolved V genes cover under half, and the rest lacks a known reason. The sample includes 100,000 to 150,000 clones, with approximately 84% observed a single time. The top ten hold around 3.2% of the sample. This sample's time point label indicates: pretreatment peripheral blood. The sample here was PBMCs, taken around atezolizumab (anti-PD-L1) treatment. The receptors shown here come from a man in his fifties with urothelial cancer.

Written as DNA, the CDR3 is TGTGCCAGCTCACCACGGTATGGAGTAGGCCCGCGGGGGACCCAGTACTTC. Protein: CASSPRYGVGPRGTQYF. J is TRBJ2-5 and V is TRBV18, with D tentatively TRBD2 (6 bases). CDR1 is KGHSH, CDR2 LQKENI, per germline. V lost 1 base and J lost 7, with 22 bases in between. The CDR3 runs 17 residues.

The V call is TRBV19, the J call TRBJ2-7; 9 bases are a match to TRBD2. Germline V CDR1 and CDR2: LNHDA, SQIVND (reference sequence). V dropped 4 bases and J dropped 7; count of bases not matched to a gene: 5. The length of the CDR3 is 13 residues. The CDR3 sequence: CASSSGRAGEQYF. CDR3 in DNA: TGTGCCAGTAGTAGCGGGAGGGCCGGAGAGCAGTACTTC.

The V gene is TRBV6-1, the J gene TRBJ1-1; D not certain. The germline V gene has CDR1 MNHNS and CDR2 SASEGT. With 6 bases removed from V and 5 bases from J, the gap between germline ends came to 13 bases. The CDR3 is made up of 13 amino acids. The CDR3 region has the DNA TGTGCCAGCAGGCTAGGAGGGAATACTGAAGCTTTCTTT. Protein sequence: CASRLGGNTEAFF.

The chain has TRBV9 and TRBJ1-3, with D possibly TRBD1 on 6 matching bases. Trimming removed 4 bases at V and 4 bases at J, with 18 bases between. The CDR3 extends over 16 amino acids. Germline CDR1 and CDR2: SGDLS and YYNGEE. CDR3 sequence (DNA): TGTGCCAGCAGCCCAACCCAGGGGTCTTCGGGAAACACCATATATTTT. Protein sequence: CASSPTQGSSGNTIYF.

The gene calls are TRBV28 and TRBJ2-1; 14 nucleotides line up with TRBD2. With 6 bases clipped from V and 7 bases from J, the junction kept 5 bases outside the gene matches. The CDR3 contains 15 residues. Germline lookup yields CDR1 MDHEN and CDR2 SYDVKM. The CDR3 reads CASRGLAGVENEQFF. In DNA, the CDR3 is TGTGCCAGCAGGGGACTAGCGGGAGTTGAGAATGAGCAGTTCTTC.

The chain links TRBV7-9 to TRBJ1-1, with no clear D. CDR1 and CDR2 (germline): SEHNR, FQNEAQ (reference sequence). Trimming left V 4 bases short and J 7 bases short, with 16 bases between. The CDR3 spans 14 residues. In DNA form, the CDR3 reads TGTGCCAGCAGCTCAAAGGGCGGTGGAGGTGAAGCTTTCTTT. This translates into CASSSKGGGGEAFF.

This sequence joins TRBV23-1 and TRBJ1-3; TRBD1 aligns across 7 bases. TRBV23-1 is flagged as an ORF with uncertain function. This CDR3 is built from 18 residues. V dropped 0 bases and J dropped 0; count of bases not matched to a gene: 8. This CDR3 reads CASSQSLWDRFSGNTIYF. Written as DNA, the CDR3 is TGCGCCAGCAGTCAATCGCTTTGGGACAGATTCTCTGGAAACACCATATATTTT.

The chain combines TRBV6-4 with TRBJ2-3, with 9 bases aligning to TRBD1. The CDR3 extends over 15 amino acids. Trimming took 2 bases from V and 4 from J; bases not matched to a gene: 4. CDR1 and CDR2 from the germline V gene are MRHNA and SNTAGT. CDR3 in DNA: TGTGCCAGCAGTGACGGACAGGGGATCCCAGATACGCAGTATTTT. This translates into CASSDGQGIPDTQYF.

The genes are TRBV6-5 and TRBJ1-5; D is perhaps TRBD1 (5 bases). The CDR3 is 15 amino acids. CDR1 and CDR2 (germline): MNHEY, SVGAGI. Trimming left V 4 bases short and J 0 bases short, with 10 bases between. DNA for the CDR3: TGTGCCAGCAGTTCCTCCCAGGGTAGCAATCAGCCCCAGCATTTT. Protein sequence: CASSSSQGSNQPQHF.

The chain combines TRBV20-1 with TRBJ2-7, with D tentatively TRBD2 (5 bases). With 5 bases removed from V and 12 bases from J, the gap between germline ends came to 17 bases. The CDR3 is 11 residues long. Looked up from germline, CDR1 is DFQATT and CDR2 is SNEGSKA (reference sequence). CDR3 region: CSAPEVSQLYF. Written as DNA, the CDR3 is TGCAGTGCTCCGGAGGTCTCTCAGTTGTACTTC.

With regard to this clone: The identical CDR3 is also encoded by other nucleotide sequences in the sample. The CDR3 here is CASSLGDLYEQYF. The CDR3 nucleotides read TGCGCCAGCAGCTTGGGAGACTTGTACGAGCAGTACTTC. The V call is TRBV5-1, the J call TRBJ2-7, with no clear D. Trimming removed 0 bases at V and 4 bases at J, with 8 bases between. The length of the CDR3 is 13 residues. Per the germline V gene, CDR1 is SGHRS and CDR2 is YFSETQ.

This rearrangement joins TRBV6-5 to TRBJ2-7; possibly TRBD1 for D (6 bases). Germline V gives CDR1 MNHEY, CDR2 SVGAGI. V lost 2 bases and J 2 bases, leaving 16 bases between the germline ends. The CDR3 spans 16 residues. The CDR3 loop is CASSYATGSLTYEQYF. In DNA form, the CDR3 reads TGTGCCAGCAGTTACGCTACAGGGTCCCTTACCTACGAGCAGTACTTC.